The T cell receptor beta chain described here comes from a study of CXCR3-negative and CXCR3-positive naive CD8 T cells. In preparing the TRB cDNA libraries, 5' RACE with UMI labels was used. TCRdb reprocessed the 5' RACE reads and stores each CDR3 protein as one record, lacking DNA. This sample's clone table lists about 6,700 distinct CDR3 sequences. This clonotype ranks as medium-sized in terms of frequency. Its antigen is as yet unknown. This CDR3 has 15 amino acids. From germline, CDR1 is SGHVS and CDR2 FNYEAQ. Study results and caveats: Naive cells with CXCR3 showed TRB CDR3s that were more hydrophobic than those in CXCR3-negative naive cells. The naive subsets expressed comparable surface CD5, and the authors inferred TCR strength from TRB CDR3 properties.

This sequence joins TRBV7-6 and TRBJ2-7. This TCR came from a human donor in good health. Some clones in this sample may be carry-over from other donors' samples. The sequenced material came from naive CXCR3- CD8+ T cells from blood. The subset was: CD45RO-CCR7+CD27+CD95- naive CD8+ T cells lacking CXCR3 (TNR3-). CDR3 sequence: CASSLGAGSNNEQYF.